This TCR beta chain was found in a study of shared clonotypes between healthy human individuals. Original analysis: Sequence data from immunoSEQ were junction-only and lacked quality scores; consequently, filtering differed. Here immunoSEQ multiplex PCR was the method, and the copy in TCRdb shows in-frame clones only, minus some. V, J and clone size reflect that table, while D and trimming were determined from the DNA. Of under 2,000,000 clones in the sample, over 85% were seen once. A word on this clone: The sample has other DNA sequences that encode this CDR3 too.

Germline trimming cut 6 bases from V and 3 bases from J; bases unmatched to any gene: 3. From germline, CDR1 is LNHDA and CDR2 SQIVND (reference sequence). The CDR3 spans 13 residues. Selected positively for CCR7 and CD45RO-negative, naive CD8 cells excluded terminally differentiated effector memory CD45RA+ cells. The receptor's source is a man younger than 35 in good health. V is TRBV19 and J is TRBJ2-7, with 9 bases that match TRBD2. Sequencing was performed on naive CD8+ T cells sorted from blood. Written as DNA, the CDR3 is TGTGCCAGTAGCGCGGGGGGGGTCTACGAGCAGTACTTC. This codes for CASSAGGVYEQYF.